This T cell receptor beta chain is drawn from a study of spatial heterogeneity in lung cancer. This clonotype was detected ten times or more. TCRdb re-derived calls from the 5' RACE reads in MiXCR, one entry per CDR3 protein. The sample comprises some 83,000 distinct CDR3 sequences, about 8.5% of which are singletons, and 6.8% rests with the top ten. Germline CDR1 is SNHLY and CDR2 is FYNNEI. This CDR3 region has 13 residues. V lost 8 bases and J lost 5; bases outside the gene matches: 4. Time point meaning: sample taken at primary tumor resection. Extraction of whole RNA from tumor, nontumor lung or frozen PBMC preceded unsorted sequencing.

The material was PBMCs, obtained at surgery. The TCR was taken from a male donor with early-stage non-small cell lung cancer. J is TRBJ1-5 and V is TRBV2, with 9 bases that match TRBD1. CDR3: CASGGTGHQPQHF. CDR3 DNA: TGTGCCAGCGGAGGGACAGGGCATCAGCCCCAGCATTTT.